Described below is a single T cell receptor (beta chain) sequence and its context. This clonotype was observed at least ten times. Its antigen has not been determined. The input lacks base qualities; no much larger clone sits a single base away. The CDR3 starts with the cysteine, ends with the phenylalanine, and has 12 residues. Just the 36-base CDR3 DNA is kept, in frame starting at base 1. The trim is 2 bases for V and 4 bases for J, with a gap of 6 bases between the germline ends. The germline V gene encodes CDR1 MNHNS and CDR2 SASEGT. This specimen belongs to a study of T cells in Graves' hyperthyroidism and ophthalmopathy (dated by TCRdb to between 2018 and 2020). General notes on the study: Peripheral blood was sampled at the time of initial diagnosis, prior to any treatment. In addition, the study compared T-cell repertoires in thyroid tissue and in blood from a handful of Graves' hyperthyroidism patients. After sampling, hyperthyroidism patients received methimazole starting at 30 mg daily, and ophthalmopathy patients received high-dose intravenous methylprednisolone. A discovery cohort of roughly 96 patients, approximately 45 with Graves' ophthalmopathy and roughly 59 with stable Graves' hyperthyroidism, was used to find distinguishing TCR V-J signatures. Prospective prediction of ophthalmopathy was tested in an independent validation cohort consisting of 18 hyperthyroidism patients and some 15 patients who later progressed to ophthalmopathy. TCR Vbeta CDR3 sequencing of 130 to 150 peripheral blood samples (more than 40 ophthalmopathy, approximately 80 hyperthyroidism and approximately 17 progressor patients) is reported in the paper. For training and testing, the 110 or so patients in the discovery cohort were randomly divided in a 7:3 ratio. The paper as a whole reports these results and caveats: Blood samples also contained most of the expanded thyroid clonotypes (frequency above 0.001), which suggests that blood repertoires may reflect thyroid immune responses. In validation, progression to ophthalmopathy was predicted by the model with more than 65% sensitivity and 72% to 85% specificity, a median of approximately 7.1 months before onset. Sample size was not statistically predetermined, and investigators were not blinded to group allocation. A model built on a 13 V-J signature distinguished ophthalmopathy from stable hyperthyroidism, reaching about 89% sensitivity and around 81% specificity in cross-validation and 80%/75% in testing.

Stable Graves' hyperthyroidism was defined as no progression to ophthalmopathy during 18 months of follow-up. Hyperthyroidism patients were newly diagnosed, had a disease duration of under 2 months, and were aged 18 to 65 years. Patients with uncontrolled infections, other autoimmune diseases, pregnancy or lactation were excluded. Diagnoses were established on the basis of clinical symptoms, serum thyroxine and TRAb, thyroid ultrasound, and orbital computed tomography. PBMCs were isolated from 7.5 to 10 ml of fresh peripheral blood by Ficoll-Paque density gradient centrifugation. Total RNA was extracted using Trizol reagent, and RNA quality was assessed on an Agilent 2100 Bioanalyzer. The TCR beta CDR3 regions were amplified from RNA transcripts. A first-round RT-PCR of the TCR CDR3 used the HTBI primer set with the Qiagen OneStep RT-PCR kit. The libraries were constructed in a second round of multiplex PCR and then size-selected and purified. Libraries were sequenced paired-end with 100 bp reads on an Illumina HiSeq2000. The authors processed their data as follows. Raw data were processed with SOAPnuke, discarding reads with adapters, uncalled bases, mean Phred below 15, or no exact constant-primer or identifier match. COPE v1.2.5 was used to merge high-quality paired reads, and clonotypes were defined as unique nucleotide sequences. MiTCR v1.1 was used to align the clonotypes against IMGT TRBV, TRBD and TRBJ reference segments. The analysis was restricted to V-J combinations with a frequency above 0.0001, which together covered 99.2% of the repertoires. The TCS score was defined as F50 (clonal expansion) divided by E x V (chaos), with BLOSUM62-based TCRdist calculated between CDR3 peptides within each V-J. Welch's t-statistics and random forest reduced just over 500 V-J features to 13, which were used in a naive Bayes classifier (R e1071). TCRdb trimmed the raw reads at Q25, called clones with MiXCR and kept productive beta chains. Every CDR3 protein is listed once, alongside the most common genes and DNA of its rows. TCRdb assigned the V and J calls; the authors' analysis was not used. The sample data list about 290,000 distinct CDR3 sequences, and around 17% of these were observed just once. The top ten constitute roughly a third of the sample.

Recombination linked TRBV6-1 to TRBJ2-7; the D gene cannot be named for sure. The material sequenced was blood. This clonotype was sampled from a man aged 30 to 39 with Graves' hyperthyroidism. This receptor carries the CDR3 CASSETRYEQYF. Here is the DNA: TGTGCCAGCAGTGAAACCAGATACGAGCAGTACTTC.